This TCR beta chain was recorded in a study of Graves' ophthalmopathy and Graves' hyperthyroidism. Hyperthyroidism cases were recent diagnoses of under 2 months' duration in people aged 18 to 65. J was trimmed by 0 bases and V by 1 base; bases with no gene match: 9. CDR1 and CDR2 from the germline V gene are SEHNR and FQNEAQ (reference sequence). The CDR3 runs 18 residues. Findings and limits, study-wide: Most expanded thyroid clonotypes above 0.001 frequency also appeared in blood.

This clonotype was counted many times. The antigen is not known. RNA transcripts were the template, and TCR beta CDR3 regions were amplified from them. A first-round RT-PCR used HTBI primers, followed by a second-round multiplex PCR. TCRdb ran MiXCR on the multiplex PCR reads and lists one entry per CDR3 protein. The repertoire consists of about 1.1 million distinct CDR3 sequences, with approximately 35% occurring once and the leading ten covering approximately 12%. Sequenced input: peripheral blood or thyroid tissue (not recorded which). The TCR originated in an adult man with Graves' hyperthyroidism. J is TRBJ2-7 and V is TRBV7-9; 10 bases line up with TRBD2. Here the CDR3 DNA reads TGTGCCAGCAGCTTAGGAGCTAGCGGGGGCGCCGGCTCCTACGAGCAGTACTTC. Encoded protein: CASSLGASGGAGSYEQYF.